A selection of T cell receptor beta chains follows, all from one sample in a study of Ad26.COV2.S vaccination and SARS-CoV-2 variants. The assay was immunoSEQ multiplex PCR, and TCRdb's table has in-frame clones only and misses some. The sample holds about 280,000 clones, 80% to 90% seen once. This specimen was peripheral blood, taken in a trial of Ad26.COV2.S vaccine versus placebo. The source of these receptors is a person aged 18-60 years who received the Ad26.COV2.S COVID-19 vaccine or a placebo. CDR3s include the opening cysteine and the closing phenylalanine or tryptophan. A D gene is named only where the DNA matches it firmly. Clone size is shown for a subset of rows, as once, few, many or a class of expanded clone.

CDR3nt: TGTGCCAGCTCACCAGGAAGATACGTCTCTGGAAACACCATATATTTT
CDR3aa: CASSPGRYVSGNTIYF
d_gene: NA
v_gene: TRBV18
j_gene: TRBJ1-3
abundance: NA

CDR3nt: TGCAGCGTCTGGTCTAGCGGCTCTGGGGCCAACGTCCTGACTTTC
CDR3aa: CSVWSSGSGANVLTF
d_gene: TRBD2
v_gene: TRBV29-1
j_gene: TRBJ2-6
abundance: NA

CDR3nt: TGTGCCAGCAGCGTTTCCTCCTCGACCGGGGAGCTGTTTTTT
CDR3aa: CASSVSSSTGELFF
d_gene: NA
v_gene: TRBV9
j_gene: TRBJ2-2
abundance: once

CDR3nt: TGTGCCACCCGCAACGCTCAACCGGGACACAAGAACACCGGGGAGCTGTTTTTT
CDR3aa: CATRNAQPGHKNTGELFF
d_gene: NA
v_gene: TRBV24-1
j_gene: TRBJ2-2
abundance: NA

CDR3nt: TGTGCCAGCAGCTCAATCTACACCCTAGCGGGAGGGCTCAATGAGCAGTTCTTC
CDR3aa: CASSSIYTLAGGLNEQFF
d_gene: TRBD2
v_gene: TRBV11-2
j_gene: TRBJ2-1
abundance: NA

CDR3nt: TGCGCCAGCAGCTTGGCCCCAGTCGAGTCTGGGGCCAACGTCCTGACTTTC
CDR3aa: CASSLAPVESGANVLTF
d_gene: NA
v_gene: TRBV5-1
j_gene: TRBJ2-6
abundance: NA

CDR3nt: TGTGCCAGCAGCTTCGGGACCTTAAACGAAAAACTGTTTTTT
CDR3aa: CASSFGTLNEKLFF
d_gene: NA
v_gene: TRBV7-2
j_gene: TRBJ1-4
abundance: once

CDR3nt: TGTGCCAGCAGCCCGTCCGACACTCAGGGCTACACCTTC
CDR3aa: CASSPSDTQGYTF
d_gene: NA
v_gene: TRBV6-5
j_gene: TRBJ1-2
abundance: NA

CDR3nt: TGTGCCAGTAGTCCATTCTGGGAGCCGCCCCAGCATTTT
CDR3aa: CASSPFWEPPQHF
d_gene: NA
v_gene: TRBV19
j_gene: TRBJ1-5
abundance: NA

CDR3nt: TGCGCCAGCCAACCCATGGCGGGAGGGGCCAACGAGCAGTACTTC
CDR3aa: CASQPMAGGANEQYF
d_gene: TRBD2
v_gene: TRBV5-1
j_gene: TRBJ2-7
abundance: NA

CDR3nt: TGTGCCAGCAGCTCGACTAGCGGGAGCCAAGAGACCCAGTACTTC
CDR3aa: CASSSTSGSQETQYF
d_gene: TRBD2
v_gene: TRBV5-4
j_gene: TRBJ2-5
abundance: NA

CDR3nt: TGTGCCAGCAGCGTCAGACTAGCGAACACCGGGGAGCTGTTTTTT
CDR3aa: CASSVRLANTGELFF
d_gene: NA
v_gene: TRBV9
j_gene: TRBJ2-2
abundance: NA

CDR3nt: TGTGCCAGCAGCTTGGTGGTGTCGAACGAGCAGTACTTC
CDR3aa: CASSLVVSNEQYF
d_gene: NA
v_gene: TRBV11-2
j_gene: TRBJ2-7
abundance: NA

CDR3nt: TGTGCCAGCAGCCCGGGGGTCTCAGCTAACTATGGCTACACCTTC
CDR3aa: CASSPGVSANYGYTF
d_gene: NA
v_gene: TRBV2
j_gene: TRBJ1-2
abundance: once

CDR3nt: TGTGCCAGCAGTGCGGGATGGGTGGGTCAGCCCCAGCATTTT
CDR3aa: CASSAGWVGQPQHF
d_gene: NA
v_gene: TRBV2
j_gene: TRBJ1-5
abundance: NA

CDR3nt: TGTGCCAGCAGTGATAGGCAGGGGTCGTCTGGCTACACCTTC
CDR3aa: CASSDRQGSSGYTF
d_gene: NA
v_gene: TRBV6-1
j_gene: TRBJ1-2
abundance: NA

CDR3nt: TGTGCCACCAGCAGAGGACAGGTACGGCACGATGAGCAGTTCTTC
CDR3aa: CATSRGQVRHDEQFF
d_gene: NA
v_gene: TRBV15
j_gene: TRBJ2-1
abundance: NA

CDR3nt: TGTGCCAGCAGTTCCGCGGCCTCCTACAATGAGCAGTTCTTC
CDR3aa: CASSSAASYNEQFF
d_gene: NA
v_gene: TRBV27
j_gene: TRBJ2-1
abundance: NA

CDR3nt: TGTGCCAGCAGCTTAGGACAGTCCCACCGGGTCGGCACTGAAGCTTTCTTT
CDR3aa: CASSLGQSHRVGTEAFF
d_gene: NA
v_gene: TRBV7-2
j_gene: TRBJ1-1
abundance: NA

CDR3nt: TGTGCCAGCAGTGAGAACAGGGGGTTGGCAGATACGCAGTATTTT
CDR3aa: CASSENRGLADTQYF
d_gene: TRBD1
v_gene: TRBV6-1
j_gene: TRBJ2-3
abundance: NA

CDR3nt: TGTGCCAGCAGTAATTCTTTTGGTGGCACTGAAGCTTTCTTT
CDR3aa: CASSNSFGGTEAFF
d_gene: NA
v_gene: TRBV6-2/TRBV6-3
j_gene: TRBJ1-1
abundance: NA

CDR3nt: TGTGCCAGCACCAAAAAGGGAACACGGCAAGAGACCCAGTACTTC
CDR3aa: CASTKKGTRQETQYF
d_gene: NA
v_gene: TRBV25-1
j_gene: TRBJ2-5
abundance: NA

CDR3nt: TGTGCCAGCAGCTCGCAACCTAGCCCAGAGCAGTTCTTC
CDR3aa: CASSSQPSPEQFF
d_gene: NA
v_gene: TRBV13
j_gene: TRBJ2-1
abundance: NA

CDR3nt: TGTGCCAGCAGCTTAGGGGTGGGGGGCGCAGGTCAGCCCCAGCATTTT
CDR3aa: CASSLGVGGAGQPQHF
d_gene: NA
v_gene: TRBV7-8
j_gene: TRBJ1-5
abundance: once

CDR3nt: TGCGCCAGCAGCAGACAGGGGTATCCATCGGACACCATATATTTT
CDR3aa: CASSRQGYPSDTIYF
d_gene: TRBD1
v_gene: TRBV5-1
j_gene: TRBJ1-3
abundance: NA

CDR3nt: TGTGCCAGCAGCGTATCTAGCTCGACCCAAGAGACCCAGTACTTC
CDR3aa: CASSVSSSTQETQYF
d_gene: NA
v_gene: TRBV9
j_gene: TRBJ2-5
abundance: NA

CDR3nt: TGTGCCAGCAGCGTAGGAGGGGGAAACTATGGCTACACCTTC
CDR3aa: CASSVGGGNYGYTF
d_gene: NA
v_gene: TRBV9
j_gene: TRBJ1-2
abundance: NA

CDR3nt: TGTGCCAGCAGCTTAGGAGGGAATGAGCAGTTCTTC
CDR3aa: CASSLGGNEQFF
d_gene: NA
v_gene: TRBV13
j_gene: TRBJ2-1
abundance: NA

CDR3nt: TGTGCCAGCAGCCAATCTGGGACAACGGAAAACACCGGGGAGCTGTTTTTT
CDR3aa: CASSQSGTTENTGELFF
d_gene: NA
v_gene: TRBV4-2
j_gene: TRBJ2-2
abundance: NA

CDR3nt: TGTGCCAGCAAGGAACAGGGCCCCGGCGAGCAGTACTTC
CDR3aa: CASKEQGPGEQYF
d_gene: NA
v_gene: TRBV7-2
j_gene: TRBJ2-7
abundance: NA

CDR3nt: TGTGCCAGCAGTTACTCGTCCGGGGTTAACACCGGGGAGCTGTTTTTT
CDR3aa: CASSYSSGVNTGELFF
d_gene: NA
v_gene: TRBV6-5
j_gene: TRBJ2-2
abundance: NA

CDR3nt: TGTGCCAGCAGCCCTATTAGTCCTGGTTACGGTGCGAACACCGGGGAGCTGTTTTTT
CDR3aa: CASSPISPGYGANTGELFF
d_gene: NA
v_gene: TRBV27
j_gene: TRBJ2-2
abundance: NA

CDR3nt: TGTGCCAGCAGCTTCGGACGAGACGAGACCCAGTACTTC
CDR3aa: CASSFGRDETQYF
d_gene: NA
v_gene: TRBV5-5
j_gene: TRBJ2-5
abundance: NA

CDR3nt: TGTGCCAGCAGCGTAGCGACTAGCGCACAAGAGACCCAGTACTTC
CDR3aa: CASSVATSAQETQYF
d_gene: TRBD2
v_gene: TRBV9
j_gene: TRBJ2-5
abundance: NA

CDR3nt: TGTGCCAGCAGCTTAGGGGGGCGAAATTCACCCCTCCACTTT
CDR3aa: CASSLGGRNSPLHF
d_gene: NA
v_gene: TRBV7-9
j_gene: TRBJ1-6
abundance: NA

CDR3nt: TGTGCCAGCAGCCGCCTAGCGGGGGGCGCCCCAAGCACAGATACGCAGTATTTT
CDR3aa: CASSRLAGGAPSTDTQYF
d_gene: TRBD2
v_gene: TRBV4-2
j_gene: TRBJ2-3
abundance: NA

CDR3nt: TGTGCCAGCAGTGAACAGCCCTATAATTCACCCCTCCACTTT
CDR3aa: CASSEQPYNSPLHF
d_gene: NA
v_gene: TRBV25-1
j_gene: TRBJ1-6
abundance: NA

CDR3nt: TGCGCCAGCAGTCAATCGACAGGGCCGATATCCTACGAGCAGTACTTC
CDR3aa: CASSQSTGPISYEQYF
d_gene: TRBD1
v_gene: TRBV5-1
j_gene: TRBJ2-7
abundance: NA

CDR3nt: TGTGCCAGCATCGCGCTTGGGGGTGTGGTTGAGCAGTTCTTC
CDR3aa: CASIALGGVVEQFF
d_gene: NA
v_gene: TRBV6-5
j_gene: TRBJ2-1
abundance: NA

CDR3nt: TGTGCCAGCAGCTCCGGGACTAGCGGGAGGGCGGGGAATGAGCAGTTCTTC
CDR3aa: CASSSGTSGRAGNEQFF
d_gene: TRBD2
v_gene: TRBV5-4
j_gene: TRBJ2-1
abundance: NA

CDR3nt: TGCAGCGTCGCTGGACTAGCGGCCAATGAGCAGTTCTTC
CDR3aa: CSVAGLAANEQFF
d_gene: TRBD2
v_gene: TRBV29-1
j_gene: TRBJ2-1
abundance: NA

CDR3nt: TGTGCCAGCAGCCCGAACTATGGCTACACCTTC
CDR3aa: CASSPNYGYTF
d_gene: NA
v_gene: TRBV5-8
j_gene: TRBJ1-2
abundance: once

CDR3nt: TGTGCCAGTAGTATGGGTCTCACTTCACTAGCCGGTGAGCAGTTCTTC
CDR3aa: CASSMGLTSLAGEQFF
d_gene: NA
v_gene: TRBV19
j_gene: TRBJ2-1
abundance: NA

CDR3nt: TGTGCCAGCAGCTTCGCTATCCAAGAGACCCAGTACTTC
CDR3aa: CASSFAIQETQYF
d_gene: NA
v_gene: TRBV7-2
j_gene: TRBJ2-5
abundance: once